Presented here are 10 T cell receptor beta chains from one specimen sequenced in a study of T cells in Graves' hyperthyroidism and ophthalmopathy. What was amplified from RNA transcripts were TCR beta CDR3 regions. A set of HTBI primers served as the primers for a first-round RT-PCR of the TCR CDR3. TCRdb re-derived calls from the multiplex PCR reads in MiXCR, one entry per CDR3 protein. The sample yields around 300,000 distinct CDR3 sequences, roughly 15% seen once. Input material: blood. The receptors were sampled from a middle-aged woman with Graves' hyperthyroidism.

J is TRBJ2-1 and V is TRBV12-3 or TRBV12-4, with 11 bases fitting TRBD2. The CDR3 runs 16 residues. Unmatched junction bases numbered 7, after V lost 6 bases and J lost 3 bases. In DNA, the CDR3 is TGTGCCAGCAGGGATAGCGGGAGGGCCCTCTACAATGAGCAGTTCTTC. It specifies CASRDSGRALYNEQFF.

This clonotype has at least ten counts. This rearrangement joins TRBV10-3 to TRBJ2-1; TRBD2 matches 10 bases. V lost 6 bases, J lost 5 bases, and 4 bases stayed unmatched. Germline assignment: CDR1 ENHRY and CDR2 SYGVKD. This CDR3 contains 14 residues. CDR3 protein: CAISGLAVHNEQFF. The CDR3 DNA follows: TGTGCCATCAGCGGACTAGCGGTTCACAATGAGCAGTTCTTC.

This clonotype has ten or more counts. The chain uses TRBV12-3 or TRBV12-4 and TRBJ1-6; maybe TRBD1 (6 bases). Deletions cut 6 bases from V and 9 bases from J, with 15 bases between. The CDR3 covers 14 residues. CDR3 amino acids: CASSASGGISPLHF. The CDR3 DNA reads as TGTGCCAGCAGCGCCTCGGGGGGCATTTCACCCCTCCACTTT.

In this sample, this clonotype turned up many times. The V gene is TRBV7-2, the J gene TRBJ2-3, with D hard to call. Per germline, CDR1 SGHTA and CDR2 FQGNSA. The CDR3 contains 13 residues. Between the trimmed V and J ends, which lost 6 bases and 5 bases, there was a span of 12 bases. The chain's CDR3 is CASRPAGEDTQYF. CDR3 DNA sequence: TGTGCCAGCAGGCCAGCCGGTGAAGATACGCAGTATTTT.

The table lists this clonotype with many counts. V gene TRBV27 combines with J gene TRBJ1-2; 9 bases align to TRBD1. The CDR3 covers 15 residues. After removal of 0 bases from V and 7 bases from J, the junction contained 6 bases not matched to a gene. Germline V gives CDR1 MNHEY, CDR2 SMNVEV (reference sequence). The CDR3 is CASSLSSGQGGGYTF. The CDR3 nucleotides read TGTGCCAGCAGTTTATCTTCGGGACAGGGCGGTGGCTACACCTTC.

This clonotype was counted only a few times. This chain links TRBV20-1 with TRBJ2-5; D might be TRBD2 (6 bases). The CDR3 extends over 15 amino acids. The V end lost 6 bases, the J end lost 5 bases, and 22 bases lay between the germline ends. Germline V gene data show CDR1 as DFQATT and CDR2 as SNEGSKA (reference sequence). The CDR3 bases are TGCAGTGCGCACCGTCCGGGACTCCAGGCGGAGACCCAGTACTTC. Protein: CSAHRPGLQAETQYF.

This clonotype was seen ten or more times. This chain joins TRBV7-6 and TRBJ1-2, with TRBD1 matching over 7 bases. J lost 3 bases, V lost 5 bases, and 6 bases had no gene match. There are 14 residues in the CDR3. Germline V gene lookup returns CDR1 SGHVS and CDR2 FNYEAQ. CDR3 DNA: TGTGCCAGCAGCCCTGGGACAGTCTACTATGGCTACACCTTC. It yields the protein CASSPGTVYYGYTF. The whole variable domain, remainder taken from reference TRBV7-6 and TRBJ1-2, is GAGVSQSPRYKVTKRGQDVALRCDPISGHVSLYWYRQALGQGPEFLTYFNYEAQQDKSGLPNDRFSAERPEGSISTLTIQRTEQRDSAMYRCASSPGTVYYGYTFGSGTRLTVV.

The CDR3 DNA is TGTGCCAGCAGCTTGGGGCCAGCGGGAGGGTACAATGAGCAGTTCTTC. Amino acids: CASSLGPAGGYNEQFF. The chain recombines TRBV5-4 with TRBJ2-1, with TRBD2 identical over 10 bases. This CDR3 region has 16 residues. V lost 0 bases to trimming and J lost 4 bases; unmatched junction nucleotides: 4. Germline V gene lookup returns CDR1 SGHNT and CDR2 YYREEE (reference sequence).

In this sample, this clonotype turned up once. This chain links TRBV2 with TRBJ2-7; a weak D match, TRBD1 (6 bases). Germline-derived CDR1 and CDR2 are SNHLY and FYNNEI. Deletions cut 6 bases from V and 3 bases from J, with 15 bases between. The CDR3 runs to 14 residues. CDR3: CASRVGDTSYEQYF. The CDR3 bases are TGTGCCAGCAGGGTCGGGGACACCAGCTACGAGCAGTACTTC.

This clonotype was recorded many times. This chain links TRBV6-1 with TRBJ2-7; D remains ambiguous. CDR3 length equals 12 residues. Germline V gene sequence: CDR1 MNHNS, CDR2 SASEGT. The germline V and J ends were trimmed by 5 bases and 0 bases, with 5 bases remaining between them. The CDR3 is CASSPISYEQYF. CDR3 DNA: TGTGCCAGCAGTCCGATCTCCTACGAGCAGTACTTC.